This TCR beta chain was found in a study of shared T cell receptors in the human thymus. Germline CDR1 SGHNT, CDR2 YYREEE (reference sequence). The V and J ends lost 5 bases and 5 bases, in that order; junction bases with no gene match: 18. CDR3 length equals 17 residues. Repertoires were generated with immunoSEQ multiplex PCR, while TCRdb's copy carries only in-frame clones and drops some. The repertoire includes over 650,000 clones, 87% of them detected once, and over 0.008% sits in the top ten. The same data also went into a second study, on human thymus T cells. That report adds: What appeared biased in thymic and blood repertoires was the usage of V and J genes.

The V gene is TRBV5-4, the J gene TRBJ2-7, with 8 bases identical to TRBD2. The clonotype originates from a boy under two years old with a congenital heart defect. The specimen was thymocytes. CDR3 coding DNA: TGTGCCAGCAGAACTTCGGCCAGCGGGAGTCCCTTCCACGAGCAGTACTTC. Translation gives CASRTSASGSPFHEQYF.